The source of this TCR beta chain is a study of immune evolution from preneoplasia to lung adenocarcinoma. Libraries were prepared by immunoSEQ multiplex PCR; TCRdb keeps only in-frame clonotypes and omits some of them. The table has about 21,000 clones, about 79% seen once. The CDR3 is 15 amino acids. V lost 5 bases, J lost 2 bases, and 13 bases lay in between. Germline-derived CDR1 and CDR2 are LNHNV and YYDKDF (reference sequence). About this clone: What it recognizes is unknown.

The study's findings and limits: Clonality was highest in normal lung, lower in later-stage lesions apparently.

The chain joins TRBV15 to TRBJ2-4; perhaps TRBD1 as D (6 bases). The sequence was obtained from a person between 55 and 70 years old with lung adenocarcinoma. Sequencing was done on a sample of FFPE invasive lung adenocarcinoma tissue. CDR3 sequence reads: CATSGGRAPKNIQYF. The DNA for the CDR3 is TGTGCCACCAGCGGGGGCAGGGCTCCCAAAAACATTCAGTACTTC. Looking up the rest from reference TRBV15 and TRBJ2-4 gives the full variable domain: DAMVIQNPRYQVTQFGKPVTLSCSQTLNHNVMYWYQQKSSQAPKLLFHYYDKDFNNEADTPDNFQSRRPNTSFCFLDIRSPGLGDTAMYLCATSGGRAPKNIQYFGAGTRLSVL.